One and the same sample provided the 13 T cell receptor beta chains below, sequenced in a study of radiotherapy plus CTLA-4 blockade in lung cancer. Here immunoSEQ multiplex PCR was the method, and the copy in TCRdb shows in-frame clones only, minus some. The sample has 48,000 or so clones; about 83% are singletons. The source material was peripheral blood, sampled from a patient treated with radiotherapy plus ipilimumab. The receptors originated from a human donor with non-small cell lung cancer whose response to radiotherapy plus ipilimumab could not be evaluated.

V usage is TRBV27 and J usage is TRBJ2-7, with D tentatively TRBD2 (5 bases). CDR3 length: 14 residues. V shed 5 bases and J shed 3 bases, with 14 bases lying between them. Germline V gives CDR1 MNHEY, CDR2 SMNVEV (reference sequence). The CDR3 region has the DNA TGTGCCAGCAGTCAGCGGAATACCATCTACGAGCAGTACTTC. It encodes CASSQRNTIYEQYF.

This chain connects TRBV28 to TRBJ1-5; TRBD1 might be the D (5 bases). The CDR3 consists of 14 residues. Trimming pared 5 bases from V and 10 bases from J, leaving 18 bases between. Germline loops: CDR1 MDHEN, CDR2 SYDVKM. The CDR3 nucleotides are TGTGCCAGCAGTGCCTACCCAGGGTTCTCTCCCCAGCATTTT. Its translation is CASSAYPGFSPQHF.

The chain combines TRBV27 with TRBJ2-1, with 15 bases identical to TRBD2. Germline V gene lookup returns CDR1 MNHEY and CDR2 SMNVEV (reference sequence). This CDR3 has 17 amino acids. V trimming: 6 bases; J trimming: 10 bases; junction bases outside the gene matches: 13. CDR3 coding DNA: TGTGCCAGCAGCAAGTTCCTAGGACTAGCGGGAGGGAACGAGCAGTTCTTC. Translating it yields CASSKFLGLAGGNEQFF.

The DNA of the CDR3 is TGTGCCAGCAGGGGAGGGGGTTTCGAAAAACTGTTTTTT. This gives the protein CASRGGGFEKLFF. The chain has TRBV6-5 and TRBJ1-4, with D perhaps TRBD1 (6 bases). The CDR3 contains 13 residues. V shed 6 bases and J shed 8 bases, with 13 bases lying between them. The V gene's germline CDR1 is MNHEY and CDR2 SVGAGI.

This chain uses TRBV6-6 with TRBJ1-2, with D uncertain. Per germline, CDR1 MNHNY and CDR2 SVGAGI (reference sequence). The V end lost 0 bases, the J end lost 8 bases, and 19 bases lay between the germline ends. This CDR3 comprises 16 residues. CDR3 DNA: TGTGCCAGCAGTTACTCGAACAATAAAGCATTGGGCGGCTACACCTTC. Its translation is CASSYSNNKALGGYTF.

The V gene is TRBV5-1, the J gene TRBJ1-5; no definite D call. CDR3 length equals 15 residues. Germline values: CDR1 SGHRS, CDR2 YFSETQ. Trimming shortened V by 4 bases and J by 8 bases, and 19 bases separated the two germline ends. The DNA for the CDR3 is TGCGCCAGCAGCCTGGCTGAAGGAGGTGGGGAGCCCCAGCATTTT. This sequence encodes CASSLAEGGGEPQHF.

The chain couples TRBV7-9 to TRBJ2-2; D unresolved. Germline lookup yields CDR1 SEHNR and CDR2 FQNEAQ (reference sequence). Trimming shortened V by 3 bases and J by 4 bases, and 3 bases separated the two germline ends. CDR3 length equals 12 residues. As DNA, the CDR3 is TGTGCCAGCAGCTTGGCCACCGGGGAGCTGTTTTTT. Translated, it gives CASSLATGELFF.

The CDR3 loop is CASSVSFELAGTDTQYF. Here the CDR3 DNA reads TGTGCCAGCAGCGTATCCTTCGAACTAGCGGGTACAGATACGCAGTATTTT. V usage is TRBV9 and J usage is TRBJ2-3; 9 positions agree with TRBD2. The V gene's germline CDR1 is SGDLS and CDR2 YYNGEE. V was pared by 1 base and J by 3 bases, with 9 bases of the junction left unmatched. The CDR3 covers 17 residues.

The CDR3 reads CASSAQTGALYEQYF. CDR3 sequence (DNA): TGTGCCAGCAGCGCCCAGACAGGGGCCCTATACGAGCAGTACTTC. V usage is TRBV9 and J usage is TRBJ2-7, with TRBD1 matching over 8 bases. The CDR3 contains 15 residues. V lost 3 bases, J lost 4 bases, and 9 bases stayed unmatched. Looked up from germline, CDR1 is SGDLS and CDR2 is YYNGEE.

The chain couples TRBV6-6 to TRBJ1-2; perhaps TRBD1 as D (6 bases). The CDR3 covers 11 residues. Germline V gene data show CDR1 as MNHNY and CDR2 as SVGAGI (reference sequence). Deletions cut 6 bases from V and 8 bases from J, with 10 bases between. CDR3 amino acids: CASRTGWGYTF. The DNA for the CDR3 is TGTGCCAGCAGAACAGGGTGGGGCTACACCTTC.

J is TRBJ1-2 and V is TRBV4-3, with TRBD1 identical over 8 bases. This CDR3 comprises 15 residues. The V gene end was trimmed by 2 bases and the J gene end by 8 bases; junction bases not matched to a gene: 10. Looked up from germline, CDR1 is LGHNA and CDR2 is YSLEER. CDR3 sequence (DNA): TGCGCCAGCAGCCAAACCTTGGACAGGGAAACGGGCTACACCTTC. As protein: CASSQTLDRETGYTF.

The rearrangement uses TRBV5-1 and TRBJ2-5, with 8 nucleotides matching TRBD1. The J call may be faulty, since TRBJ2-7 better matches the DNA end. CDR1 and CDR2 (germline): SGHRS, YFSETQ. CDR3 length: 14 residues. The CDR3 nucleotides are TGCGCCAGCAGCTGGACAGGGCCCTCCTACGAGCAGTACTTC. Translation gives CASSWTGPSYEQYF.

This clone showed up just once. The J gene is TRBJ2-3, the V gene TRBV19, with D possibly being TRBD2 (5 bases). With 5 bases removed from V and 6 bases from J, the gap between germline ends came to 12 bases. The CDR3 covers 13 residues. Germline V gives CDR1 LNHDA, CDR2 SQIVND (reference sequence). The CDR3 region is CASSSLSGDTQYF. CDR3 nucleotide sequence: TGTGCCAGTAGTTCCCTGAGCGGCGATACGCAGTATTTT.